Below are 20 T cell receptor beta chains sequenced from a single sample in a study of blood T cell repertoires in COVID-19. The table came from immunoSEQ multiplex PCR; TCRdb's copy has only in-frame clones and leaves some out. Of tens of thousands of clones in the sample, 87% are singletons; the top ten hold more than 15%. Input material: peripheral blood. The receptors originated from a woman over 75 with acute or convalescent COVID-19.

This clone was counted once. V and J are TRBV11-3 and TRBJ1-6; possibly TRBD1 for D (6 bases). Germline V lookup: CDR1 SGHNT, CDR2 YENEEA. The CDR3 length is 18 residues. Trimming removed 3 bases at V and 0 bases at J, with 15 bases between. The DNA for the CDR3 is TGTGCCAGCAGCTTCGGGACAAGGGAGAGCTCCTATAATTCACCCCTCCACTTT. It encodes CASSFGTRESSYNSPLHF.

CDR3: CASSFPRGTSGPSAQFF. DNA of the CDR3: TGTGCCAGCAGCTTCCCCCGCGGGACTAGCGGCCCCTCTGCGCAGTTCTTC. This chain uses TRBV7-2 with TRBJ2-1; TRBD2 matches at 11 bases. Germline loops: CDR1 SGHTA, CDR2 FQGNSA. The CDR3 loop spans 17 amino acids. J gave up 12 bases and V 3 bases, and 16 bases lay outside the gene matches.

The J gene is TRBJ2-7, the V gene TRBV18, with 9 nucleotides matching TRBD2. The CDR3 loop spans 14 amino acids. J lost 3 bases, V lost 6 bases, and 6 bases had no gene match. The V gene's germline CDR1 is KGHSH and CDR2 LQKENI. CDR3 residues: CASSLSGGIYEQYF. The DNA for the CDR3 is TGTGCCAGCTCGCTTAGCGGGGGAATCTACGAGCAGTACTTC.

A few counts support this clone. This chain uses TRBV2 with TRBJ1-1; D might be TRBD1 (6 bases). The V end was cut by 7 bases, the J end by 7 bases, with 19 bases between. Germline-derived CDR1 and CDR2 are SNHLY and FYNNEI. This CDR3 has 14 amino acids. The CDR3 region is CASIPEGGGSEAFF. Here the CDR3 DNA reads TGTGCCAGCATACCCGAGGGGGGCGGGAGTGAAGCTTTCTTT.

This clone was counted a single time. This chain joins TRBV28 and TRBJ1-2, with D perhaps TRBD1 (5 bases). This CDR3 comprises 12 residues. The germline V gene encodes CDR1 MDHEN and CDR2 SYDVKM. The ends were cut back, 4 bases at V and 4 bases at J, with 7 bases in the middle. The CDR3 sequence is CASSSGFYGYTF. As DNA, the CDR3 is TGTGCCAGCAGTTCAGGGTTCTATGGCTACACCTTC.

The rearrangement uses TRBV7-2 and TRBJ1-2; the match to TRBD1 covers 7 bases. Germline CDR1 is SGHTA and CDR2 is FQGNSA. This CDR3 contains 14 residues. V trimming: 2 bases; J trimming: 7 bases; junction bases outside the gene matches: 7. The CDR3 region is CASSLSTGFVGYTF. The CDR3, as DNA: TGTGCCAGCAGCTTATCGACAGGGTTCGTTGGCTACACCTTC. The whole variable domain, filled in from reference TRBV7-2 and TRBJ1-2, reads GAGVSQSPSNKVTEKGKDVELRCDPISGHTALYWYRQSLGQGLEFLIYFQGNSAPDKSGLPSDRFSAERTGGSVSTLTIQRTQQEDSAVYLCASSLSTGFVGYTFGSGTRLTVV.

The CDR3 DNA follows: TGTGCCAGCAGTTATCCTAGCGGGAGCGAGCAGTACTTC. Translated: CASSYPSGSEQYF. The V and J genes are TRBV6-6 and TRBJ2-7, with 10 nucleotides matching TRBD2. Germline assignment: CDR1 MNHNY and CDR2 SVGAGI (reference sequence). V lost 3 bases and J lost 6; bases outside the gene matches: 2. There are 13 residues in the CDR3.

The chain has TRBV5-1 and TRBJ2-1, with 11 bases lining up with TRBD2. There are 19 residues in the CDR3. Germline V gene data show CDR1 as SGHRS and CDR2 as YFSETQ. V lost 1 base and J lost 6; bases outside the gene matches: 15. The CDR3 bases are TGCGCCAGCAGCTTGCCGTTGGGCGCCGGGACTAGCGGCTTCAATGAGCAGTTCTTC. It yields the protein CASSLPLGAGTSGFNEQFF.

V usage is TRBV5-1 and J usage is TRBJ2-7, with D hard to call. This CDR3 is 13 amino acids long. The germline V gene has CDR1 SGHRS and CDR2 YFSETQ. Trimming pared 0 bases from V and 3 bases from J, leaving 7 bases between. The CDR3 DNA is TGCGCCAGCAGCTTGGGGGCGTACTACGAGCAGTACTTC. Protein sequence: CASSLGAYYEQYF.

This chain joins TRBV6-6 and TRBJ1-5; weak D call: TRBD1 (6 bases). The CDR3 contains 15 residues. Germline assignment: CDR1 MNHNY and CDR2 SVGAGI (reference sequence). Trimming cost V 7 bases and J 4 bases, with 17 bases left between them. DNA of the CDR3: TGTGCCAGCAAACCTCCGGACAGCCTTAATCAGCCCCAGCATTTT. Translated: CASKPPDSLNQPQHF.

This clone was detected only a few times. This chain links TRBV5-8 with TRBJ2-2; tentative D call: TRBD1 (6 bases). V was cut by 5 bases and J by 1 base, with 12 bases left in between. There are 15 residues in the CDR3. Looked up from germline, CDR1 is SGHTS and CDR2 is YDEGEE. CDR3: CASSRTGKNTGELFF. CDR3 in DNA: TGTGCCAGCAGTAGAACAGGGAAGAACACCGGGGAGCTGTTTTTT.

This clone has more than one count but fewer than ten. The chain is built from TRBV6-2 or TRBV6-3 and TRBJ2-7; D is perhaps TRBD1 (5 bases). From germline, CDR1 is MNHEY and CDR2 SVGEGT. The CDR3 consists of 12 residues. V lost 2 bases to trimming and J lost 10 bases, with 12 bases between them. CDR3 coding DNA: TGTGCCAGCAGTTACGCCTTAAGGGGACAGTACTTC. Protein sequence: CASSYALRGQYF.

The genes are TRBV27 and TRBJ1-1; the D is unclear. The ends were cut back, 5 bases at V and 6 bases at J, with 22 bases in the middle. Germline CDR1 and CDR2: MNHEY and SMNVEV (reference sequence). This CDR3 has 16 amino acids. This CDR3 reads CASSGRFAGYLAEAFF. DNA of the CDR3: TGTGCCAGCAGTGGTCGATTTGCGGGATACCTGGCTGAAGCTTTCTTT.

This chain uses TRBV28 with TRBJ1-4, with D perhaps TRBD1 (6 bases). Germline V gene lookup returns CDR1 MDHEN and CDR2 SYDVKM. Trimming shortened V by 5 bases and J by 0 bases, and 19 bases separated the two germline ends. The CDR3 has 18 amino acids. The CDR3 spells CASSQTGPWGPTNEKLFF. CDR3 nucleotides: TGTGCCAGCAGTCAGACAGGTCCTTGGGGACCAACTAATGAAAAACTGTTTTTT.

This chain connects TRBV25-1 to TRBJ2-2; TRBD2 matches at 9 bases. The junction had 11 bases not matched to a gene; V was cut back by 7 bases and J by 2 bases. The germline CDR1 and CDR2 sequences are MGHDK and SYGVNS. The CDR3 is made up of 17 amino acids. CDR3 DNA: TGTGCCAGCATTTTAAACCGACTAGCGGCTAACACCGGGGAGCTGTTTTTT. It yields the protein CASILNRLAANTGELFF. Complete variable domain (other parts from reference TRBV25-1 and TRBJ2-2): EADIYQTPRYLVIGTGKKITLECSQTMGHDKMYWYQQDPGMELHLIHYSYGVNSTEKGDLSSESTVSRIRTEHFPLTLESARPSHTSQYLCASILNRLAANTGELFFGEGSRLTVL.

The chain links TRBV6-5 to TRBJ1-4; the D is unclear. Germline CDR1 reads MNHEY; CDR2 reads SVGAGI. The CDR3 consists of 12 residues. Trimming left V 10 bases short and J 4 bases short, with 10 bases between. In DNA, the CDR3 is TGTGCCACCCCAGATATTAATGAAAAACTGTTTTTT. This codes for CATPDINEKLFF.

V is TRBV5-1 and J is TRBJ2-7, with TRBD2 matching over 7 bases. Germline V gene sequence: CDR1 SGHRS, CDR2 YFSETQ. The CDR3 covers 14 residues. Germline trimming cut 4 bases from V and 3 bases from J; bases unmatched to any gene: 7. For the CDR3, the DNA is TGCGCCAGCAGCGCGGGGGACGGGAACTACGAGCAGTACTTC. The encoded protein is CASSAGDGNYEQYF. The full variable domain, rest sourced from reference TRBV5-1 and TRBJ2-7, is KAGVTQTPRYLIKTRGQQVTLSCSPISGHRSVSWYQQTPGQGLQFLFEYFSETQRNKGNFPGRFSGRQFSNSRSEMNVSTLELGDSALYLCASSAGDGNYEQYFGPGTRLTVT.

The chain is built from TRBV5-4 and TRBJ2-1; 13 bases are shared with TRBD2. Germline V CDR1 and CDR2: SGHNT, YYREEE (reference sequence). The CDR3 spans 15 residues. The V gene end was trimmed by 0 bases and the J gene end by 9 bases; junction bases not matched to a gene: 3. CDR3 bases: TGTGCCAGCAGCTTGGGGACTAGCGGGAGTTTTGAGCAGTTCTTC. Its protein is CASSLGTSGSFEQFF.

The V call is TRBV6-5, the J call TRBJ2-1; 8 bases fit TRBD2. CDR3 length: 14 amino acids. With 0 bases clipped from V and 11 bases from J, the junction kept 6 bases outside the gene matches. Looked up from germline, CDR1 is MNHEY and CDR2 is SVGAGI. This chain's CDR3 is CASSYSTAGAQQFF. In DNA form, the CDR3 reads TGTGCCAGCAGTTACTCAACAGCGGGAGCACAGCAGTTCTTC.

The DNA for the CDR3 is TGTGCCAGCAGCTCACCAGTCGACATCGTAGAGTACGAGCAGTACTTC. Translating it yields CASSSPVDIVEYEQYF. The chain employs TRBV11-2 and TRBJ2-7; D gene uncertain. Germline V lookup: CDR1 SGHAT, CDR2 FQNNGV. The CDR3 is 16 residues long. The V end was cut by 4 bases, the J end by 4 bases, with 20 bases between.